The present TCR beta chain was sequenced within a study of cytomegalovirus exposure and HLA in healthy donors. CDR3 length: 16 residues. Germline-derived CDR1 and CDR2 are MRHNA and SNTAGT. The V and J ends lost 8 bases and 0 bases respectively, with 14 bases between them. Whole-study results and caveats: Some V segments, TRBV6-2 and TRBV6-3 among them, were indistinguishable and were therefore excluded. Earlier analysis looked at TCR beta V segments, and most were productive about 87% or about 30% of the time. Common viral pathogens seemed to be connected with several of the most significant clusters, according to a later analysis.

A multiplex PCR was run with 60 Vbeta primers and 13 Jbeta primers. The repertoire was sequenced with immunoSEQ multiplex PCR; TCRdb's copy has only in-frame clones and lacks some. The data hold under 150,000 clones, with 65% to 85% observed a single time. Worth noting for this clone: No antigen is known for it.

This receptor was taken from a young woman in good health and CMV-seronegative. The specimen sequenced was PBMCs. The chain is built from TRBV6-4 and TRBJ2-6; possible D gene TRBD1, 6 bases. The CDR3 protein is CASPLDSYSGANVLTF. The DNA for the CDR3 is TGTGCCAGCCCGTTGGACAGTTACTCTGGGGCCAACGTCCTGACTTTC.